This record concerns one TCR beta chain sequence. In the original workflow: By means of reference gene primer amplification, nucleated cell counts were estimated. Method: immunoSEQ multiplex PCR; TCRdb's copy keeps in-frame clones and lacks some. The DNA was the basis for D and trimming; V, J and clone size are from that table. The sample has 150,000 to 200,000 clones; around 86% are singletons. The data derive from a study of blood T cell repertoires in COVID-19. Study-wide context: Sites in the United States, Italy and Spain provided acute and convalescent COVID-19 samples.

Sequences were obtained from peripheral blood. This receptor was taken from a woman younger than 45 with active or convalescent COVID-19.

DNA of the CDR3: TGTGCCAGCAGGGGAGGCAGGGGGCTTAGCAATCAGCCCCAGCATTTT. It yields the protein CASRGGRGLSNQPQHF. This chain joins TRBV2 and TRBJ1-5; 8 bases fit TRBD1. Germline V gene sequence: CDR1 SNHLY, CDR2 FYNNEI. Germline trimming cut 6 bases from V and 0 bases from J; bases unmatched to any gene: 7. This CDR3 has 16 amino acids.